The rows below give T cell receptor beta chains drawn from one sample of a study of blood T cell repertoires in COVID-19. Sequenced by immunoSEQ multiplex PCR; TCRdb stores in-frame clones only, minus some. The repertoire holds around 300,000 clones, with 70% to 90% as singletons. The sequenced sample consisted of PBMCs or T cells enriched from blood (not recorded which). The receptors stem from a woman aged 40 to 55 who had recovered from COVID-19. Each CDR3 is given with its conserved first and last residue. The D gene is left open where the match is weak. Clone size appears in some rows only: once, few, many, or a class for an expanded clone.

d_gene	v_gene	abundance	j_gene	CDR3aa	CDR3nt
TRBD1	TRBV6-2/TRBV6-3	.	TRBJ1-1	CASSQGGLTTEAFF	TGTGCCAGCAGTCAGGGGGGACTGACCACTGAAGCTTTCTTT
.	TRBV11-2	.	TRBJ2-7	CASSSLLYEQYF	TGTGCCAGCAGCTCCCTCCTCTACGAGCAGTACTTC
TRBD2	TRBV5-6	.	TRBJ2-7	CASSFFGAKLAGGPYEQYF	TGTGCCAGCAGCTTTTTCGGGGCCAAATTAGCGGGAGGGCCCTACGAGCAGTACTTC
.	TRBV14	.	TRBJ2-2	CASSQAPAVNTGELFF	TGTGCCAGCAGCCAAGCCCCAGCGGTGAACACCGGGGAGCTGTTTTTT
TRBD1	TRBV5-1	.	TRBJ1-5	CASSPEGASNQPQHF	TGCGCCAGCAGCCCGGAGGGGGCTAGCAATCAGCCCCAGCATTTT
TRBD1	TRBV6-2/TRBV6-3	.	TRBJ1-2	CASSADRGLYGYTF	TGTGCCAGCAGCGCGGACAGGGGGCTCTATGGCTACACCTTC
TRBD2	TRBV7-9	.	TRBJ2-1	CASSLRLAGSADEQFF	TGTGCCAGCAGCCTGCGACTAGCGGGATCTGCAGATGAGCAGTTCTTC
.	TRBV19	.	TRBJ2-3	CASSIVSTSTDTQYF	TGTGCCAGTAGTATAGTTAGTACTAGCACAGATACGCAGTATTTT
.	TRBV4-3	.	TRBJ2-5	CASSQEVRGETQYF	TGCGCCAGCAGCCAAGAAGTTAGGGGAGAGACCCAGTACTTC
TRBD2	TRBV18	.	TRBJ2-3	CASSPRTSGITDTQYF	TGTGCCAGCTCACCTCGGACTAGCGGCATCACAGATACGCAGTATTTT
TRBD1	TRBV6-2/TRBV6-3	.	TRBJ2-2	CASSPMTGQGYTGELFF	TGTGCCAGCAGTCCGATGACGGGACAGGGTTACACCGGGGAGCTGTTTTTT
TRBD2	TRBV7-3	.	TRBJ2-1	CASSLLSGTSGRDEQFF	TGTGCCAGCAGCTTACTCAGCGGGACTAGCGGGAGGGATGAGCAGTTCTTC
.	TRBV9	.	TRBJ2-2	CASSVGELYTGELFF	TGTGCCAGCAGCGTAGGCGAACTATACACCGGGGAGCTGTTTTTT
.	TRBV28	.	TRBJ2-3	CASSFGGSTDTQYF	TGTGCCAGCAGTTTCGGGGGAAGCACAGATACGCAGTATTTT
.	TRBV27	.	TRBJ1-5	CASRGHRNQPQHF	TGTGCCAGCAGGGGGCACAGAAATCAGCCCCAGCATTTT
TRBD1	TRBV27	.	TRBJ1-4	CASSAQGATNEKLFF	TGTGCCAGCAGTGCCCAGGGGGCAACTAATGAAAAACTGTTTTTT
.	TRBV5-4	.	TRBJ2-5	CASSLDRQETQYF	TGTGCCAGCAGCCTGGACAGACAAGAGACCCAGTACTTC
.	TRBV30	once	TRBJ1-1	CAWSRLISTEAFF	TGTGCCTGGAGCAGGTTAATCTCGACTGAAGCTTTCTTT
.	TRBV24-1	.	TRBJ1-1	CATSARAGEAFF	TGTGCCACCAGTGCCAGGGCAGGCGAAGCTTTCTTT
TRBD2	TRBV4-2	.	TRBJ2-1	CARFRSGRQYNEQFF	TGTGCCAGATTCCGAAGCGGGAGACAATACAATGAGCAGTTCTTC
TRBD1	TRBV6-2/TRBV6-3	.	TRBJ1-1	CASSYNPGGLFTEAFF	TGTGCCAGCAGTTACAATCCAGGGGGACTTTTCACTGAAGCTTTCTTT
.	TRBV6-6	.	TRBJ1-2	CASSQDSVYGYTF	TGTGCCAGCAGCCAGGACAGTGTCTATGGCTACACCTTC
TRBD2	TRBV19	.	TRBJ2-1	CASSMSSGRAQQFF	TGTGCCAGTAGTATGTCTAGCGGGAGAGCCCAGCAGTTCTTC